The T cell receptor beta chain under discussion was sequenced for a study of beta chain features in type 1 diabetes. Whole-study results and caveats: Because the template was cDNA, high-expressing cells might be over-represented. Type 1 diabetes patients had moderately but significantly shorter TCRB CDR3s in all four CD4+ subsets.

CDR1 SGDLS and CDR2 YYNGEE come from the germline V gene. V dropped 4 bases and J dropped 7 bases, with 12 bases sitting between them. The length of the CDR3 is 13 residues. Reverse transcribing all isolated RNA meant expressed TCRB transcripts were sequenced. Using immunoSEQ multiplex PCR, the repertoire was profiled, and TCRdb retains in-frame clones only, with some absent. This sample has 100,000 to 150,000 clones, with 17% found just once. To note about this clone: Antigen unknown.

The sample comprised central memory CD4+ T cells from blood. The sequence came from a man aged 18 to 30 with type 1 diabetes. The V gene is TRBV9, the J gene TRBJ2-1; the D gene could be TRBD1 or TRBD2 (5 bases each). The CDR3 sequence is CASSLGTENEQFF. In nucleotides, the CDR3 is TGTGCCAGCAGCCTTGGGACGGAGAATGAGCAGTTCTTC.